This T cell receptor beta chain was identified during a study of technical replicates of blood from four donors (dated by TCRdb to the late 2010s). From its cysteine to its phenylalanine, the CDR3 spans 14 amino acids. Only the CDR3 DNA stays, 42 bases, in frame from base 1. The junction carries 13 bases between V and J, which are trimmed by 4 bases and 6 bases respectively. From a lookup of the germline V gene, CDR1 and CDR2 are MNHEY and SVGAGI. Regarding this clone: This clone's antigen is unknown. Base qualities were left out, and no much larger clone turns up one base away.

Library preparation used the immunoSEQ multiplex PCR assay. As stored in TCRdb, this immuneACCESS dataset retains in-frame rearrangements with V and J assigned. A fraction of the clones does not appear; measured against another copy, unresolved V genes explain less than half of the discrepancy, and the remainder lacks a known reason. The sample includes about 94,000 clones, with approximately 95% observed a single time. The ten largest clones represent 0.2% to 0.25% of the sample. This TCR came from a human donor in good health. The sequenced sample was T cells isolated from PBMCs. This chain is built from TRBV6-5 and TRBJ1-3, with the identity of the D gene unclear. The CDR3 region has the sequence CASSFTGRTNTIYF. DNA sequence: TGTGCCAGCAGTTTTACCGGGAGAACAAACACCATATATTTT.